These 14 T cell receptor beta chains originate from one sample sequenced in a study of cytomegalovirus exposure and HLA in healthy donors. The PCR contained 60 Vbeta and 13 Jbeta primers. Assay: immunoSEQ multiplex PCR; the TCRdb copy retains only in-frame clones and omits some. The table records 100,000 to 150,000 clones, under 90% of them present only once. The sequenced material came from PBMCs. The origin of the receptors is a man between 18 and 35 years old in good health and CMV-seronegative.

The chain combines TRBV19 with TRBJ2-3, with 7 positions matching TRBD1. Germline CDR1 LNHDA, CDR2 SQIVND (reference sequence). V was pared by 5 bases and J by 0 bases, with 5 bases of the junction left unmatched. The CDR3 runs 15 residues. The CDR3 nucleotides read TGTGCCAGTAGTCCACAGGGGCTAAGCACAGATACGCAGTATTTT. Translating it yields CASSPQGLSTDTQYF.

This clone appeared a few times. This sequence joins TRBV5-1 and TRBJ2-5; D remains unclear. V was pared by 0 bases and J by 5 bases, with 8 bases between. Per the germline V gene, CDR1 is SGHRS and CDR2 is YFSETQ. The CDR3 is 13 amino acids. The CDR3, as DNA: TGCGCCAGCAGCTTGGTGGGCTCCGAGACCCAGTACTTC. The encoded protein is CASSLVGSETQYF.

There are a few counts of this clone. The gene calls are TRBV7-8 and TRBJ1-2, with unresolved D. This CDR3 comprises 17 residues. CDR1 and CDR2 from the germline V gene are SGHVS and FQNEAQ. V lost 2 bases to trimming and J lost 5 bases, with 21 bases between them. Here the CDR3 reads CASSLPAAATLGYGYTF. The CDR3 DNA follows: TGTGCCAGCAGCTTACCCGCGGCAGCCACTTTAGGTTATGGCTACACCTTC.

The chain couples TRBV20-1 to TRBJ2-5; maybe TRBD2 (5 bases). Germline V gene sequence: CDR1 DFQATT, CDR2 SNEGSKA (reference sequence). V lost 3 bases and J 5 bases, leaving 7 bases between the germline ends. The CDR3 extends over 11 amino acids. In nucleotides, the CDR3 is TGCAGTGCTAGTAGCGACGAGACCCAGTACTTC. This encodes CSASSDETQYF.

The chain uses TRBV4-1 and TRBJ1-4, with a possible D match to TRBD1 (6 bases). CDR1 is MGHRA, CDR2 YSYEKL, per germline. This CDR3 is built from 19 residues. V was shortened by 2 bases and J by 6 bases, with 25 bases between the two germline ends. Written as DNA, the CDR3 is TGCGCCAGCAGCCAATGGAGCTGGGGGCCTCAAGAGGGGGATGAAAAACTGTTTTTT. Translated: CASSQWSWGPQEGDEKLFF.

The rearrangement uses TRBV6-4 and TRBJ2-3; 14 bases agree with TRBD2. The CDR3 loop spans 15 amino acids. Germline lookup yields CDR1 MRHNA and CDR2 SNTAGT. After removal of 6 bases from V and 4 bases from J, the junction contained 3 bases not matched to a gene. CDR3 coding DNA: TGTGCCAGCAGCGGGACTAGCGGGGGCCCAGATACGCAGTATTTT. Translated: CASSGTSGGPDTQYF.

The chain is built from TRBV4-2 and TRBJ1-1; D perhaps matches TRBD1 (5 bases). Germline-derived CDR1 and CDR2 are LGHNA and YNFKEQ. The V gene lost 0 bases and the J gene lost 5 bases, with 13 bases spanning the gap. CDR3 length: 15 residues. The CDR3 reads CASSQDDRGKTEAFF. As DNA, the CDR3 is TGTGCCAGCAGCCAAGATGATCGGGGGAAGACTGAAGCTTTCTTT.

This clone was detected only a few times. V gene TRBV19 combines with J gene TRBJ2-2; a weak D match, TRBD2 (5 bases). CDR1 and CDR2 (germline): LNHDA, SQIVND (reference sequence). The CDR3 contains 12 residues. Trimming removed 9 bases from V and 6 bases from J, with 11 bases in between. The CDR3 coding sequence is TGTGCCAGCAGAAGAGGGTCCGGGGAGCTGTTTTTT. It codes for CASRRGSGELFF.

The CDR3 loop is CASSPRNRGSGNTIYF. CDR3 sequence (DNA): TGTGCCAGCAGCCCGAGAAACCGGGGGTCGGGAAACACCATATATTTT. The chain recombines TRBV7-9 with TRBJ1-3; TRBD1 is a possible D gene (5 bases). The germline gives CDR1 SEHNR, CDR2 FQNEAQ (reference sequence). This CDR3 is 16 amino acids long. V gave up 5 bases and J gave up 4 bases, with 18 bases separating them. The whole variable domain, remainder taken from reference TRBV7-9 and TRBJ1-3, is DTGVSQNPRHKITKRGQNVTFRCDPISEHNRLYWYRQTLGQGPEFLTYFQNEAQLEKSRLLSDRFSAERPKGSFSTLEIQRTEQGDSAMYLCASSPRNRGSGNTIYFGEGSWLTVV.

The chain has TRBV10-3 and TRBJ1-2, with D unresolved. The CDR3 contains 12 residues. Trimming removed 0 bases at V and 8 bases at J, with 7 bases between. Per germline, CDR1 ENHRY and CDR2 SYGVKD. CDR3 amino acids: CAISESEWGYTF. DNA for the CDR3: TGTGCCATCAGTGAGTCGGAGTGGGGCTACACCTTC.

The V gene is TRBV9, the J gene TRBJ2-7; 7 positions agree with TRBD1. In germline, CDR1 is SGDLS, CDR2 YYNGEE. The CDR3 sequence is 14 residues long. The junction had 3 bases not matched to a gene; V was cut back by 3 bases and J by 0 bases. CDR3 protein: CASSGRDSSYEQYF. The CDR3 DNA sequence: TGTGCCAGCAGCGGCCGGGACAGCTCCTACGAGCAGTACTTC.

The chain uses TRBV27 and TRBJ1-2, with 8 bases lining up with TRBD1. V lost 4 bases to trimming and J lost 1 base; unmatched junction nucleotides: 5. Germline lookup yields CDR1 MNHEY and CDR2 SMNVEV (reference sequence). This CDR3 has 15 residues. This CDR3 reads CASSYGDRLNYGYTF. CDR3 bases: TGTGCCAGCAGTTACGGGGACAGGCTTAACTATGGCTACACCTTC.

The CDR3 DNA sequence: TGTGCCAGCAGTTCCCCGGGACAGGGGGGCGAGCAGTACTTC. It translates to CASSSPGQGGEQYF. This sequence joins TRBV28 and TRBJ2-7; 11 bases agree with TRBD1. V shed 4 bases and J 6 bases; nucleotides not matched to a gene: 5. Germline CDR1 and CDR2: MDHEN and SYDVKM. The CDR3 consists of 14 residues.

The V gene is TRBV28, the J gene TRBJ1-3; tentative D call: TRBD1 (5 bases). Trimming pared 5 bases from V and 0 bases from J, leaving 23 bases between. Germline assignment: CDR1 MDHEN and CDR2 SYDVKM. This CDR3 contains 19 residues. The CDR3 protein is CASSEGLYVIARSGNTIYF. Written as DNA, the CDR3 is TGTGCCAGCAGTGAGGGACTGTATGTTATAGCCCGCTCTGGAAACACCATATATTTT.